The rows below give T cell receptor beta chains drawn from one sample of a study of CD8+CD57+ T cells in acquired aplastic anemia. One entry per CDR3 protein results from TCRdb running MiXCR on the reads. Of under 250,000 distinct CDR3 sequences in the sample, 34% were seen once. The sample comprised sorted CD4+, CD8+, or CD8+CD57+ T cells (not recorded which) from PBMCs. Every receptor here comes from a human donor in good health, serving as a control. Each CDR3 is given with its conserved first and last residue. A D gene is named only where the DNA matches it firmly. Expanded clones are given a class, and other clones once, few, many or no size at all.

d_call	j_call	clone_size	v_call	cdr3_aa	cdr3_nt
TRBD1	TRBJ1-2	many	TRBV11-2	CASRGETGPYGYTF	TGTGCCAGCAGAGGGGAGACAGGGCCCTATGGCTACACCTTC
TRBD1	TRBJ1-5	-	TRBV29-1	CSVARDSNRPQHF	TGCAGCGTTGCCCGGGACAGCAATCGGCCCCAGCATTTT
-	TRBJ2-7	-	TRBV7-2	CASSSVSGSGYEQYF	TGTGCCAGCAGCTCGGTTTCGGGGTCTGGGTACGAGCAGTACTTC
TRBD1	TRBJ1-5	many	TRBV2	CASRDGTGFQPQHF	TGTGCCAGCAGGGACGGGACAGGATTTCAGCCCCAGCATTTT
-	TRBJ1-5	-	TRBV12-3/TRBV12-4	CASSGTAGSQPQHF	TGTGCCAGCAGTGGGACGGCAGGGAGTCAGCCCCAGCATTTT
-	TRBJ1-2	-	TRBV15	CATSRGGNRDWYGYTF	TGTGCCACCAGCAGAGGGGGGAACAGGGATTGGTATGGCTACACCTTC
TRBD1	TRBJ1-5	once	TRBV11-2	CASSYLDRPRDQPQHF	TGTGCCAGCAGCTATCTGGACAGGCCCCGGGATCAGCCCCAGCATTTT
TRBD2	TRBJ2-1	-	TRBV12-3/TRBV12-4	CASSLLYGGGPNEQFF	TGTGCCAGCAGTTTACTCTATGGCGGGGGGCCGAATGAGCAGTTCTTC
TRBD1	TRBJ1-2	many	TRBV24-1	CATSEGTVDYGYTF	TGTGCCACCAGTGAAGGGACAGTTGACTATGGCTACACCTTC
-	TRBJ2-7	-	TRBV7-2	CASSLAGQGNSYEQYF	TGTGCCAGCAGCTTAGCGGGGCAGGGGAACTCCTACGAGCAGTACTTC
-	TRBJ2-2	-	TRBV7-7	CASSLMGGGELFF	TGTGCCAGCAGCTTAATGGGAGGCGGGGAGCTGTTTTTT
-	TRBJ2-1	few	TRBV11-1	CASAPDVGLGPYNEQFF	TGTGCCAGCGCTCCCGACGTCGGGCTTGGGCCCTACAATGAGCAGTTCTTC
TRBD2	TRBJ2-1	-	TRBV5-1	CASSWNPGTSHNEQFF	TGCGCCAGCAGCTGGAACCCCGGGACTAGTCACAATGAGCAGTTCTTC
-	TRBJ2-3	-	TRBV14	CASSQMPLSADTQYF	TGTGCCAGCAGCCAAATGCCACTAAGCGCAGATACGCAGTATTTT
TRBD1	TRBJ1-2	-	TRBV24-1	CATSDYRGHYGYTF	TGTGCCACCAGTGATTACAGGGGGCACTATGGCTACACCTTC
-	TRBJ1-1	-	TRBV7-8	CASSLSDGNTEAFF	TGTGCCAGCAGCTTATCGGACGGTAACACTGAAGCTTTCTTT
TRBD1	TRBJ1-6	many	TRBV7-8	CASSQRTGTGGSPLHF	TGTGCCAGCAGCCAAAGGACAGGGACGGGGGGATCACCCCTCCACTTT
-	TRBJ1-2	-	TRBV6-2/TRBV6-3	CASSYHPGPFIGYGYTF	TGTGCCAGCAGTTACCATCCGGGTCCTTTCATTGGCTATGGCTACACCTTC
TRBD2	TRBJ2-7	many	TRBV9	CASSVGLADSYEQYF	TGTGCCAGCAGCGTAGGGCTAGCGGACTCCTACGAGCAGTACTTC
TRBD2	TRBJ2-3	few	TRBV5-1	CASSLAREGDTQYF	TGCGCCAGCAGCTTGGCCAGGGAGGGAGATACGCAGTATTTT
TRBD2	TRBJ2-3	-	TRBV20-1	CSASTSGGAIGTDTQYF	TGCAGTGCTAGTACTAGCGGGGGGGCGATCGGCACAGATACGCAGTATTTT
-	TRBJ2-5	many	TRBV2	CASKAGAQETQYF	TGTGCCAGCAAGGCGGGGGCGCAAGAGACCCAGTACTTC
-	TRBJ1-5	many	TRBV12-3/TRBV12-4	CASSFSGQPQHF	TGTGCCAGCAGTTTCTCCGGGCAGCCCCAGCATTTT
TRBD2	TRBJ2-1	-	TRBV7-8	CASSLTSERPGEQFF	TGTGCCAGCAGCTTAACTAGCGAGAGGCCCGGTGAGCAGTTCTTC
-	TRBJ1-5	-	TRBV24-1	CASSLGHPDQPQHF	TGTGCCAGCAGTCTAGGACATCCAGATCAGCCCCAGCATTTT
-	TRBJ1-6	many	TRBV6-5	CASRQSRGSPLHF	TGTGCCAGCAGACAGTCTCGGGGTTCACCCCTCCACTTT
TRBD2	TRBJ2-1	-	TRBV12-3/TRBV12-4	CASSLAPATSVHNEQFF	TGTGCCAGCAGTTTAGCCCCCGCCACTAGCGTGCACAATGAGCAGTTCTTC
TRBD1	TRBJ1-1	-	TRBV25-1	CASRQGDGTEAFF	TGTGCCAGCAGACAGGGGGACGGCACTGAAGCTTTCTTT
-	TRBJ1-2	many	TRBV6-1	CASSPPGPYGYTF	TGTGCCAGCAGTCCCCCAGGACCCTATGGCTACACCTTC
-	TRBJ1-2	few	TRBV2	CASSETGGYTF	TGTGCCAGCAGTGAAACCGGGGGCTACACCTTC
-	TRBJ1-3	-	TRBV19	CSSNIRQNSGNTIYF	TGTTCCAGTAACATTCGGCAGAACTCTGGAAACACCATATATTTT
-	TRBJ1-5	many	TRBV19	CASSIWGNSNQPQHF	TGTGCCAGTAGTATATGGGGTAATAGCAATCAGCCCCAGCATTTT
TRBD1	TRBJ2-7	few	TRBV6-2/TRBV6-3	CASSYENRWDRDTYEQYF	TGTGCCAGCAGTTACGAAAATAGGTGGGACAGGGATACTTACGAGCAGTACTTC
TRBD1	TRBJ2-1	many	TRBV7-8	CASTKGRDRVHDEQFF	TGTGCCAGCACCAAAGGACGGGACAGGGTTCACGATGAGCAGTTCTTC
-	TRBJ2-2	many	TRBV24-1	CATSGRTGELFF	TGTGCCACCAGTGGCCGGACCGGGGAGCTGTTTTTT
-	TRBJ1-2	many	TRBV2	CASSNYGYTF	TGTGCCAGCAGTAACTATGGCTACACCTTC
-	TRBJ1-4	-	TRBV4-1	CASSKAPGRGANEKLFF	TGCGCCAGCAGCAAAGCCCCCGGCCGGGGGGCTAATGAAAAACTGTTTTTT
-	TRBJ2-7	-	TRBV15	CATSSRLLYEQYF	TGTGCCACCAGCAGCCGCCTTCTCTACGAGCAGTACTTC
-	TRBJ2-1	many	TRBV24-1	CATHRSSYNEQFF	TGTGCCACCCACAGGAGCTCCTACAATGAGCAGTTCTTC
TRBD1	TRBJ2-7	many	TRBV19	CASSTQGAPLEQYF	TGTGCCAGTAGTACGCAGGGGGCACCCCTCGAGCAGTACTTC
-	TRBJ2-2	-	TRBV6-5	CASSYLGELFF	TGTGCCAGCAGTTATCTGGGGGAGCTGTTTTTT
-	TRBJ2-3	few	TRBV12-3/TRBV12-4	CASTLGDKVYTDTQYF	TGTGCCAGCACCCTAGGGGACAAGGTGTACACAGATACGCAGTATTTT
TRBD1	TRBJ2-7	many	TRBV5-4	CASSETGGRGEQYF	TGTGCCAGCAGCGAAACAGGGGGTCGAGGCGAGCAGTACTTC
-	TRBJ1-1	many	TRBV4-1	CASSRGVETEAFF	TGCGCCAGCAGCCGAGGGGTAGAGACTGAAGCTTTCTTT
-	TRBJ2-1	many	TRBV20-1	CSARGTRNEQFF	TGCAGTGCCCGCGGGACTCGGAATGAGCAGTTCTTC
-	TRBJ2-5	-	TRBV10-1	CASSRRTVGETQYF	TGTGCCAGCAGCCGTAGGACAGTTGGAGAGACCCAGTACTTC
-	TRBJ2-1	-	TRBV29-1	CSVTEGGEQFF	TGCAGCGTTACTGAGGGGGGTGAGCAGTTCTTC
TRBD2	TRBJ2-5	-	TRBV7-3	CASSLQGGQETQYF	TGTGCCAGCAGCTTACAGGGAGGGCAAGAGACCCAGTACTTC
TRBD1	TRBJ2-7	-	TRBV20-1	CSATVTGRYEQYF	TGCAGTGCTACCGTGACAGGGAGATACGAGCAGTACTTC
-	TRBJ1-6	many	TRBV7-9	CASSLRTESSYNSPLHF	TGTGCCAGCAGCTTGAGGACAGAGAGCTCCTATAATTCACCCCTCCACTTT
-	TRBJ2-1	few	TRBV2	CASSRLRGFYNEQFF	TGCGCCAGCAGCCGCCTCCGGGGTTTCTACAATGAGCAGTTCTTC
TRBD2	TRBJ2-1	-	TRBV4-2	CASSQRLAGDSSYNEQFF	TGTGCCAGCAGCCAGCGACTAGCGGGCGATAGCTCCTACAATGAGCAGTTCTTC
-	TRBJ2-5	-	TRBV7-9	CASSLITLGETQYF	TGTGCCAGCAGCTTAATAACACTAGGGGAGACCCAGTACTTC
-	TRBJ2-7	few	TRBV5-1	CACSGVFGRDSYEQYF	TGCGCCTGCAGCGGAGTATTCGGCAGGGACTCCTACGAGCAGTACTTC
-	TRBJ2-5	-	TRBV29-1	CSVDEGTQYF	TGCAGCGTTGATGAGGGGACCCAGTACTTC
TRBD1	TRBJ1-5	many	TRBV19	CASSTTGGLYQPQHF	TGTGCCAGTAGTACTACAGGGGGCTTATACCAGCCCCAGCATTTT
-	TRBJ1-2	-	TRBV29-1	CSVEQPLTANYGYTF	TGCAGCGTTGAACAACCGCTTACAGCTAACTATGGCTACACCTTC
-	TRBJ2-7	-	TRBV15	CATSSGQSSYEQYF	TGTGCCACCAGCAGTGGACAGAGCTCCTACGAGCAGTACTTC
TRBD1	TRBJ2-5	-	TRBV20-1	CSARESGTGPTSQETQYF	TGCAGTGCTAGGGAGTCCGGGACAGGGCCGACTTCTCAAGAGACCCAGTACTTC
-	TRBJ1-6	many	TRBV4-2	CASSPTDSWGNSPLHF	TGTGCCAGCAGCCCGACAGATAGTTGGGGTAATTCACCCCTCCACTTT